This T cell receptor beta chain originates from a study of technical replicates of blood from four donors. Trimming at V came to 1 base and at J to 0 bases, leaving 8 bases not matched to a gene. Germline assignment: CDR1 SEHNR and CDR2 FQNEAQ (reference sequence). CDR3 length equals 17 residues. Libraries were prepared by immunoSEQ multiplex PCR; TCRdb keeps only in-frame clonotypes and omits some of them. Of over 10,000 clones in the sample, around 85% were seen once. The origin of this receptor is a human donor in good health. Specimen: PBMCs. This chain links TRBV7-9 with TRBJ2-7; 8 bases fit TRBD2. The chain's CDR3 is CASSLGTSREGSYEQYF. The CDR3 DNA follows: TGTGCCAGCAGCTTAGGGACTAGCCGTGAGGGCTCCTACGAGCAGTACTTC. The variable domain in full, completed from reference TRBV7-9 and TRBJ2-7, reads DTGVSQNPRHKITKRGQNVTFRCDPISEHNRLYWYRQTLGQGPEFLTYFQNEAQLEKSRLLSDRFSAERPKGSFSTLEIQRTEQGDSAMYLCASSLGTSREGSYEQYFGPGTRLTVT.